This T cell receptor beta chain was recovered during a study of cytomegalovirus exposure and HLA in healthy donors. This clone was picked up a small number of times. PCR used 60 Vbeta primers and 13 Jbeta primers. The data were produced by immunoSEQ multiplex PCR, yet TCRdb's version contains in-frame clones alone and is incomplete. The profile shows 170,000 or so clones, around 80% of them singletons. Trimming shortened V by 3 bases and J by 7 bases, and 16 bases separated the two germline ends. CDR1 is SGHVS and CDR2 is FNYEAQ in the germline V gene. CDR3 size: 15 residues. This sequence joins TRBV7-6 and TRBJ1-5, with D unresolved. The sample was PBMCs. This TCR came from a man in his forties in good health and CMV-seronegative. CDR3 nucleotides: TGTGCCAGCAGCTTGAGTTCGGGGAAGCGGCAGCCCCAGCATTTT. It specifies CASSLSSGKRQPQHF.